This T cell receptor (beta chain) was retrieved from a study of blood T cell repertoires in COVID-19. Study background: Researchers got acute and convalescent COVID-19 samples from the United States, Italy and Spain. T cells, B-cell-depleted T cells, or PBMCs supplied cDNA or gDNA.

Authors' processing steps: By means of reference gene primer amplification, nucleated cell counts were estimated. Using immunoSEQ multiplex PCR, the repertoire was profiled, and TCRdb retains in-frame clones only, with some absent. The V and J calls and clone size are taken from that table; D and trimming were inferred from the DNA. The table includes over 300,000 clones, 86% detected once. This CDR3 is 13 amino acids long. In germline, CDR1 is SGHTA, CDR2 FQGNSA. V was shortened by 3 bases and J by 0 bases, with 6 bases between the two germline ends. The sequenced material came from peripheral blood. The chain employs TRBV7-2 and TRBJ2-7; D call uncertain. The sequence derives from a woman between 50 and 59 years old with acute or convalescent COVID-19. CDR3 amino acids: CASSFVGSYEQYF. DNA of the CDR3: TGTGCCAGCAGCTTCGTCGGCTCCTACGAGCAGTACTTC.